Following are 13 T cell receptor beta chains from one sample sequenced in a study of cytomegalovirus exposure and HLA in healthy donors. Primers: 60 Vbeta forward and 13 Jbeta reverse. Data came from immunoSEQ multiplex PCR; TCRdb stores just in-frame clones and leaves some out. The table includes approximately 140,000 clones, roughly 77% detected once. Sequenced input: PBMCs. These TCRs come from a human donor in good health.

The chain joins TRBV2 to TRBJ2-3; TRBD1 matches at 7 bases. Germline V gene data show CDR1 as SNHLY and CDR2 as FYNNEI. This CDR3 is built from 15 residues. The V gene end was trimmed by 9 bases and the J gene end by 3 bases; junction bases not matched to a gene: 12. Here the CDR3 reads CARSETGQPTDTQYF. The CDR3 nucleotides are TGTGCCAGATCAGAAACGGGACAGCCAACAGATACGCAGTATTTT.

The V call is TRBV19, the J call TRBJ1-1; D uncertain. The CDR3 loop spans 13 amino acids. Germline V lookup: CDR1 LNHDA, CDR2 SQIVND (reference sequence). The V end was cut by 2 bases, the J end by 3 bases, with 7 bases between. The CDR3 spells CASSIFRDTEAFF. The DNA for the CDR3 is TGTGCCAGTAGTATATTTCGGGACACTGAAGCTTTCTTT.

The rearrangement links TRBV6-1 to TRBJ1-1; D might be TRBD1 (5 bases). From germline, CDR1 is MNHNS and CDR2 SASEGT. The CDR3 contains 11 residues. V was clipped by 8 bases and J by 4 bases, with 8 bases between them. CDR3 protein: CASPGFTEAFF. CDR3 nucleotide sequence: TGTGCCAGCCCAGGGTTCACTGAAGCTTTCTTT.

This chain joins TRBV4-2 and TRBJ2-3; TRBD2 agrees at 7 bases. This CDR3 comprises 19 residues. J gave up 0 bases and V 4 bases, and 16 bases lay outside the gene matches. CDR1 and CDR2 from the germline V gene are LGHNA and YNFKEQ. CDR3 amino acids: CASSRNPSWLAASTDTQYF. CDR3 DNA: TGTGCCAGCAGCCGGAACCCATCATGGCTAGCGGCTAGCACAGATACGCAGTATTTT.

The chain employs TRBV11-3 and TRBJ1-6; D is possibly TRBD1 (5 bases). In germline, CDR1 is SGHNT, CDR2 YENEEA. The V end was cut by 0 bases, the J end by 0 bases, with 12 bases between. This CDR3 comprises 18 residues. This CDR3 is CASSLDHQGSSYNSPLHF. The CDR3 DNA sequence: TGTGCCAGCAGCTTAGATCATCAGGGAAGCTCCTATAATTCACCCCTCCACTTT.

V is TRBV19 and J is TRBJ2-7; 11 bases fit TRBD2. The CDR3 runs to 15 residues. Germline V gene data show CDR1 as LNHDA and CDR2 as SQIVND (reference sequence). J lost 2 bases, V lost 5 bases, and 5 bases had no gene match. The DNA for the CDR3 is TGTGCCAGTAGTGAGATAGCGGGGGGGCCCTACGAGCAGTACTTC. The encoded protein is CASSEIAGGPYEQYF.

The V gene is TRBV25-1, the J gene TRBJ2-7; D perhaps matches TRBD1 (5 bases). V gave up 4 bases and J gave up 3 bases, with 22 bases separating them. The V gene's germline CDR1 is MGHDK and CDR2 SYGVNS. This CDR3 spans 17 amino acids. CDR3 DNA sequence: TGTGCCAGCAGTGGCCAAACAACAGGAAGGTCGGTCTACGAGCAGTACTTC. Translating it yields CASSGQTTGRSVYEQYF.

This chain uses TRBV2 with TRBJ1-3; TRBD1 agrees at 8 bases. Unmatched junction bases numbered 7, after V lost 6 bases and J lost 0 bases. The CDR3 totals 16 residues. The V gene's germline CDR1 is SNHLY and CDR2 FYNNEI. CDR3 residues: CASSADRGSSGNTIYF. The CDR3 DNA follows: TGTGCCAGCAGCGCCGACAGGGGCAGCTCTGGAAACACCATATATTTT.

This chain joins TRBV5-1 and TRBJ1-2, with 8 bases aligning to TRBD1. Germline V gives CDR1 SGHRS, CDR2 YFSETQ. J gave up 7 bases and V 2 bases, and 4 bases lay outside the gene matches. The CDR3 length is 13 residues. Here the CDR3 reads CASSLGQGAGYTF. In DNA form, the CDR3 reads TGCGCCAGCAGCTTAGGACAGGGCGCTGGCTACACCTTC.

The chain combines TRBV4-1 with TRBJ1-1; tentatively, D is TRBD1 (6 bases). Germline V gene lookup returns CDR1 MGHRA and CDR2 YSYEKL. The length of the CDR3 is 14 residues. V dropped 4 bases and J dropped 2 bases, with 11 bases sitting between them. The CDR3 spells CASSPTGYNTEAFF. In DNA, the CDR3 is TGCGCCAGCAGCCCGACAGGATACAACACTGAAGCTTTCTTT.

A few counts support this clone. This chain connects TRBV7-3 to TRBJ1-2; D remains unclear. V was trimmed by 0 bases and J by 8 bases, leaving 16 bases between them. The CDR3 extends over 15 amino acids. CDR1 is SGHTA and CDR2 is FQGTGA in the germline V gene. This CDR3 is CASSLTATSAGGYTF. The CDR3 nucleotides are TGTGCCAGCAGCTTAACTGCGACATCCGCTGGGGGCTACACCTTC. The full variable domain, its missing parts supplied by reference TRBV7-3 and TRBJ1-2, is GAGVSQTPSNKVTEKGKYVELRCDPISGHTALYWYRQSLGQGPEFLIYFQGTGAADDSGLPNDRFFAVRPEGSVSTLKIQRTERGDSAVYLCASSLTATSAGGYTFGSGTRLTVV.

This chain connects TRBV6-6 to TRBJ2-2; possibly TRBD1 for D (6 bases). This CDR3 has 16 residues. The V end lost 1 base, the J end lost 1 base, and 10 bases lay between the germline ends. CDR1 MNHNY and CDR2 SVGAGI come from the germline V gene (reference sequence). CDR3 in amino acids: CASSYYNRENTGELFF. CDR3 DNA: TGTGCCAGCAGTTACTATAACAGGGAGAACACCGGGGAGCTGTTTTTT.

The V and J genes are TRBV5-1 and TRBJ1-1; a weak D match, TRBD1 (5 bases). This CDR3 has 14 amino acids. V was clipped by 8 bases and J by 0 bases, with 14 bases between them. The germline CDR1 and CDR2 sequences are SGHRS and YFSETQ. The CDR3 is CASARGGLNTEAFF. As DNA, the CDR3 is TGCGCCAGTGCAAGGGGTGGGTTGAACACTGAAGCTTTCTTT.